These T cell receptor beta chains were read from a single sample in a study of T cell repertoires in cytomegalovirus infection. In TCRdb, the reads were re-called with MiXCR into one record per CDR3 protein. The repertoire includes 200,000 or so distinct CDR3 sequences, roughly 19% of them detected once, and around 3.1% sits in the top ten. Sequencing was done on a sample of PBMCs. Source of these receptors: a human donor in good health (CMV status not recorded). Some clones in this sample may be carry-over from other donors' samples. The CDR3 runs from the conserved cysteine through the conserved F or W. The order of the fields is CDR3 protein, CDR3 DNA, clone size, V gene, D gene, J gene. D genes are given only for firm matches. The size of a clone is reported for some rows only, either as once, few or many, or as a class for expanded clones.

CDR3: CASSLSMGSYNEQFF; DNA: TGTGCCAGCAGCTTGTCGATGGGCTCCTACAATGAGCAGTTCTTC; size: .; V: TRBV11-2; D: .; J: TRBJ2-1
CDR3: CASSLDRTRSKAEQFF; DNA: TGTGCCAGCAGCTTAGATAGGACTAGGAGCAAGGCTGAGCAGTTCTTC; size: many; V: TRBV7-2; D: TRBD2; J: TRBJ2-1
CDR3: CASSLVAAMNTEAFF; DNA: TGTGCCAGCAGCTTAGTGGCAGCCATGAACACTGAAGCTTTCTTT; size: .; V: TRBV7-9; D: .; J: TRBJ1-1
CDR3: CASSLKGTSGANVLTF; DNA: TGTGCCAGCAGCTTAAAGGGAACCTCTGGGGCCAACGTCCTGACTTTC; size: .; V: TRBV7-3; D: .; J: TRBJ2-6
CDR3: CASQWGDLMNTEAFF; DNA: TGTGCCAGCCAGTGGGGGGATTTAATGAACACTGAAGCTTTCTTT; size: few; V: TRBV19; D: .; J: TRBJ1-1
CDR3: CASGLAGGPSDEQFF; DNA: TGCGCCAGCGGGCTAGCGGGAGGGCCATCGGATGAGCAGTTCTTC; size: few; V: TRBV5-1; D: TRBD2; J: TRBJ2-1
CDR3: CASSIGQSTNEKLFF; DNA: TGTGCCAGCAGTATTGGACAGTCAACTAATGAAAAACTGTTTTTT; size: .; V: TRBV2; D: .; J: TRBJ1-4
CDR3: CASKLTSGSTDEQFF; DNA: TGTGCCAGTAAGTTAACTAGCGGGAGTACGGATGAGCAGTTCTTC; size: .; V: TRBV19; D: TRBD2; J: TRBJ2-1
CDR3: CASRRDTGSTDTQYF; DNA: TGTGCCAGCAGGAGGGACACAGGTAGCACAGATACGCAGTATTTT; size: many; V: TRBV6-5; D: .; J: TRBJ2-3
CDR3: CASSLVLAAVLNEQFF; DNA: TGTGCCAGCAGCTTAGTCCTAGCGGCTGTACTCAATGAGCAGTTCTTC; size: few; V: TRBV11-2; D: TRBD2; J: TRBJ2-1
CDR3: CASSLKDQGLNSPLHF; DNA: TGTGCCAGCAGTTTAAAGGATCAGGGCCTAAATTCACCCCTCCACTTT; size: few; V: TRBV27; D: .; J: TRBJ1-6
CDR3: CASSYSGRNTGELFF; DNA: TGTGCCAGCAGTTATAGCGGGAGAAATACCGGGGAGCTGTTTTTT; size: few; V: TRBV6-6; D: TRBD2; J: TRBJ2-2
CDR3: CASCEGTNTEAFF; DNA: TGTGCCAGCTGCGAGGGGACGAACACTGAAGCTTTCTTT; size: .; V: TRBV18; D: .; J: TRBJ1-1
CDR3: CASSFRPINSPLHF; DNA: TGTGCCAGCAGCTTTCGACCGATTAATTCACCCCTCCACTTT; size: .; V: TRBV9; D: .; J: TRBJ1-6
CDR3: CATVRSGYYNEQFF; DNA: TGTGCCACCGTTCGTAGCGGTTATTACAATGAGCAGTTCTTC; size: few; V: TRBV6-2/TRBV6-3; D: .; J: TRBJ2-1
CDR3: CASSRTGGWDQETQYF; DNA: TGTGCCAGCAGCCGGACAGGGGGTTGGGACCAAGAGACCCAGTACTTC; size: .; V: TRBV3-1; D: TRBD1; J: TRBJ2-5
CDR3: CASRNPGLTPGNEQFF; DNA: TGTGCCAGCAGAAATCCGGGACTCACTCCGGGGAATGAGCAGTTCTTC; size: .; V: TRBV6-2/TRBV6-3; D: .; J: TRBJ2-1
CDR3: CAISENRGVGETQYF; DNA: TGTGCCATCAGTGAGAACAGGGGTGTTGGTGAGACCCAGTACTTC; size: .; V: TRBV10-3; D: TRBD1; J: TRBJ2-5
CDR3: CASRAGTSFGEQYF; DNA: TGTGCCAGCAGGGCCGGGACTAGCTTCGGCGAGCAGTACTTC; size: few; V: TRBV7-2; D: TRBD2; J: TRBJ2-7
CDR3: CASSSGGNSYEQYF; DNA: TGTGCCAGCAGCTCTGGGGGGAACTCCTACGAGCAGTACTTC; size: .; V: TRBV5-4; D: .; J: TRBJ2-7
CDR3: CASSYGGGNYGYTF; DNA: TGTGCCAGCAGTTACGGTGGAGGCAACTATGGCTACACCTTC; size: .; V: TRBV6-5; D: .; J: TRBJ1-2
CDR3: CASSLDGRGSYEQYF; DNA: TGTGCCAGCAGCTTAGATGGCAGGGGGTCCTACGAGCAGTACTTC; size: .; V: TRBV13; D: TRBD1; J: TRBJ2-7
CDR3: CSATPTEWEQYF; DNA: TGCAGTGCTACCCCCACGGAGTGGGAGCAGTACTTC; size: .; V: TRBV20-1; D: .; J: TRBJ2-7
CDR3: CASSLDLGQTYNEQFF; DNA: TGTGCCAGCAGCTTAGATTTGGGACAGACCTACAATGAGCAGTTCTTC; size: many; V: TRBV11-2; D: TRBD1; J: TRBJ2-1
CDR3: CASSSLAATQETQYF; DNA: TGTGCCAGCAGTTCGCTAGCGGCAACCCAAGAGACCCAGTACTTC; size: .; V: TRBV28; D: TRBD2; J: TRBJ2-5
CDR3: CASSSKDPGKGELFF; DNA: TGTGCCAGCAGTTCTAAGGACCCGGGGAAAGGGGAGCTGTTTTTT; size: .; V: TRBV12-3/TRBV12-4; D: .; J: TRBJ2-2
CDR3: CASSPGRGWNTEAFF; DNA: TGTGCCAGCAGCCCTGGGAGGGGATGGAACACTGAAGCTTTCTTT; size: few; V: TRBV5-4; D: .; J: TRBJ1-1
CDR3: CASSPEVQGDTEAFF; DNA: TGCGCCAGCAGCCCGGAGGTCCAGGGGGACACTGAAGCTTTCTTT; size: .; V: TRBV5-1; D: TRBD1; J: TRBJ1-1
CDR3: CASSFRGGTATNEKLFF; DNA: TGCGCCAGCAGCTTCCGAGGGGGGACTGCAACTAATGAAAAACTGTTTTTT; size: .; V: TRBV5-1; D: .; J: TRBJ1-4
CDR3: CASTQRTDAFF; DNA: TGTGCCAGTACCCAGAGGACAGACGCTTTCTTT; size: .; V: TRBV19; D: .; J: TRBJ1-1
CDR3: CASSELLMGQPQHF; DNA: TGTGCCAGCAGTGAACTGCTTATGGGTCAGCCCCAGCATTTT; size: .; V: TRBV6-1; D: .; J: TRBJ1-5
CDR3: CVSDQGETSGSLNEQFF; DNA: TGTGTCTCCGACCAAGGGGAGACTAGCGGGAGTTTGAATGAGCAGTTCTTC; size: few; V: TRBV7-9; D: TRBD2; J: TRBJ2-1
CDR3: CASSVGAGEQYF; DNA: TGTGCCAGCAGCGTCGGGGCGGGTGAGCAGTACTTC; size: many; V: TRBV7-6; D: .; J: TRBJ2-7
CDR3: CASSLKKPAANEKLFF; DNA: TGTGCCAGCAGCTTAAAGAAGCCCGCGGCTAATGAAAAACTGTTTTTT; size: .; V: TRBV7-9; D: .; J: TRBJ1-4
CDR3: CASSLLRAETQYF; DNA: TGTGCCAGCAGCTTACTCCGGGCGGAGACCCAGTACTTC; size: .; V: TRBV7-2; D: .; J: TRBJ2-5
CDR3: CSADLTSLEQFF; DNA: TGCAGTGCTGATCTGACCTCGCTTGAGCAGTTCTTC; size: .; V: TRBV20-1; D: .; J: TRBJ2-1
CDR3: CASSSRDRDQPQHF; DNA: TGTGCCAGCAGTTCCCGGGACAGGGATCAGCCCCAGCATTTT; size: .; V: TRBV6-1; D: TRBD1; J: TRBJ1-5
CDR3: CSARDLRGRQETQYF; DNA: TGCAGTGCTAGAGATCTCAGGGGCCGCCAAGAGACCCAGTACTTC; size: .; V: TRBV20-1; D: .; J: TRBJ2-5
CDR3: CASSSGGTQSRYGYTF; DNA: TGTGCCAGCAGCTCGGGCGGGACCCAATCCCGCTATGGCTACACCTTC; size: .; V: TRBV5-4; D: .; J: TRBJ1-2
CDR3: CASSFPGTGPNTEAFF; DNA: TGTGCCAGCAGCTTCCCCGGGACAGGCCCGAACACTGAAGCTTTCTTT; size: many; V: TRBV7-2; D: TRBD1; J: TRBJ1-1
CDR3: CASTAWETQYF; DNA: TGTGCGAGCACAGCCTGGGAGACCCAGTACTTC; size: .; V: TRBV7-4; D: .; J: TRBJ2-5
CDR3: CARSFRQAVTF; DNA: TGTGCCCGCAGTTTTCGACAGGCCGTCACCTTC; size: .; V: TRBV12-3/TRBV12-4; D: .; J: TRBJ1-2
CDR3: CASSYRDSNQPQHF; DNA: TGTGCCAGCAGTTACCGGGATAGCAATCAGCCCCAGCATTTT; size: many; V: TRBV6-2/TRBV6-3; D: .; J: TRBJ1-5
CDR3: CVGGSGNYEQFF; DNA: TGTGTCGGGGGTAGCGGGAACTATGAGCAGTTCTTC; size: few; V: TRBV20-1; D: TRBD2; J: TRBJ2-1
CDR3: CASSLGIAGGQETQYF; DNA: TGTGCCAGCAGCCTGGGAATAGCGGGAGGGCAAGAGACCCAGTACTTC; size: .; V: TRBV5-4; D: TRBD2; J: TRBJ2-5
CDR3: CASSLQSHKAFF; DNA: TGTGCCAGCAGTTTACAGAGTCACAAGGCTTTCTTT; size: .; V: TRBV14; D: .; J: TRBJ1-1
CDR3: CASSLELITDTQYF; DNA: TGTGCCAGCAGCTTAGAACTAATCACAGATACGCAGTATTTT; size: .; V: TRBV7-2; D: .; J: TRBJ2-3
CDR3: CATTWGAYNEQFF; DNA: TGTGCCACGACGTGGGGGGCCTACAATGAGCAGTTCTTC; size: many; V: TRBV6-2/TRBV6-3; D: .; J: TRBJ2-1
CDR3: CASRMDFDSYEQYF; DNA: TGTGCCAGCAGAATGGACTTCGACTCCTACGAGCAGTACTTC; size: few; V: TRBV27; D: .; J: TRBJ2-7
CDR3: CASRKTPGLAGRNEQFF; DNA: TGTGCCAGCAGGAAAACCCCGGGACTAGCGGGGAGGAATGAGCAGTTCTTC; size: .; V: TRBV11-2; D: TRBD2; J: TRBJ2-1